The clone carrying this T cell receptor (beta chain) was seen many times. No antigen is known for it. Germline CDR1 reads SNHLY; CDR2 reads FYNNEI. Trimming removed 4 bases from V and 0 bases from J, with 7 bases in between. The CDR3 extends over 14 amino acids. Building of the TCR beta libraries involved iRepertoire HTBI primers and Arm-PCR of CDR3 regions. In TCRdb, the multiplex PCR reads were re-called with MiXCR into one record per CDR3 protein. The sample holds approximately 360,000 distinct CDR3 sequences, roughly 12% seen once. This entry is derived from a study of regulatory T cells in long-lasting Graves disease. Points from the study as a whole: Persistent disease preferred TRBV28, TRBJ1-2 and TRBJ2-5.

As for time point: newly diagnosed GD, antithyroid drugs for less than 3 months. Preparation of the TCR library used RNA extracted from PBMCs. A nine-milliliter sample of peripheral blood was drawn into EDTA tubes. In addition, the sample was reused for a study of T cells in Graves' hyperthyroidism and ophthalmopathy. This second report adds: Used for diagnoses were clinical symptoms, serum thyroxine and TRAb, thyroid ultrasound and orbital computed tomography. The TCR CDR3 was amplified in a first-round RT-PCR using the HTBI primer set.

The clonotype originates from a woman under 30 with Graves disease. This sample comprised peripheral blood mononuclear cells (PBMCs), obtained at new diagnosis, from a patient treated with antithyroid drugs. This rearrangement joins TRBV2 to TRBJ1-3, with D uncertain. In DNA form, the CDR3 reads TGTGCCAGCAGTGCGGTTATCTCTGGAAACACCATATATTTT. Its protein is CASSAVISGNTIYF.